These T cell receptor beta chains were read from a single sample in a study of tumor-infiltrating lymphocytes in primary liver carcinoma. One entry per CDR3 protein, called by TCRdb with MiXCR from the multiplex PCR reads. The top ten clones hold around 24% of a sample with around 80,000 distinct CDR3 sequences, roughly 69% of them seen once. The sequenced material came from tumor-adjacent normal liver tissue. Receptors originate from a man aged 40-55 years with primary liver carcinoma and hepatitis B virus infection. Both conserved end residues are part of each CDR3. Fields, in order: V gene, J gene, D gene, clone size, CDR3 DNA, CDR3 protein. A D gene is named only where the DNA matches it firmly. Clone size is given for some rows only: seen once, a few or many times, or a class if the clone is expanded.

TRBV20-1	TRBJ2-7	TRBD2	.	TGCAGTGCTTGGACTAGCGGCTCCTACGAGCAGTACTTC	CSAWTSGSYEQYF
TRBV28	TRBJ2-5	TRBD2	many	TGTGCCAGCAGTTTTATTGGTGCCGGGAGGGCTGAGACCCAGTACTTC	CASSFIGAGRAETQYF
TRBV28	TRBJ2-3	.	.	TGTGCCAGCAGTTTACAGGGAGGCCCCGATACGCAGTATTTT	CASSLQGGPDTQYF
TRBV28	TRBJ2-3	TRBD2	.	TGTGCCAGCAGTGGACTAGTGGGAACCTTCCCTAGCACAGATACGCAGTATTTT	CASSGLVGTFPSTDTQYF
TRBV7-9	TRBJ2-3	TRBD1	few	TGTGCCAGCAGCGGGACAGGGGGCGGCGAGGATACGCAGTATTTT	CASSGTGGGEDTQYF
TRBV11-2	TRBJ2-1	TRBD2	few	TGTGCCAGCAGCTTAAATAGGGGCGGGAGGTTCTACAATGAGCAGTTCTTC	CASSLNRGGRFYNEQFF
TRBV6-6	TRBJ1-2	.	once	TGTGTCACCACTTATGGAACGTATAGGACAACGAAAGGCTACTATGGCTACACCTTC	CVTTYGTYRTTKGYYGYTF
TRBV5-1	TRBJ2-5	.	many	TGCGCCAGCAGCTCGGTGACAGGGACTCAAGAGACCCAGTACTTC	CASSSVTGTQETQYF
TRBV28	TRBJ1-6	TRBD1	few	TGTGCCAGCAGTTTTTTGGACAGGGAGAGTTCACGCCTCCACTTT	CASSFLDRESSRLHF
TRBV6-5	TRBJ1-2	.	.	TGTGCCGGCAGAGAGACAGGAGGAGGCTACATCTTC	CAGRETGGGYIF
TRBV7-8	TRBJ2-1	.	.	TGTGCCAGCAGCCCGCTTGGAGGCTTAGCGGCCTCCTACAATGAGCAGTTATTC	CASSPLGGLAASYNEQLF
TRBV6-6	TRBJ2-1	.	.	TGTACCAGGAATCATGGGACCTATACCTTAGATGAGCAGTTCTTC	CTRNHGTYTLDEQFF
TRBV6-4	TRBJ1-2	TRBD1	many	TGTGCCAGCAGTGACACCGGACAGGGGCCCCTCTATGGCTACACCTTC	CASSDTGQGPLYGYTF
TRBV4-1	TRBJ1-4	.	.	TGCGCCAGCAGCCAAGAACGGGCCGCCTCAACTAATGAAAAACTGTTTTTT	CASSQERAASTNEKLFF
TRBV30	TRBJ1-2	.	.	TGTGCCGGAACAGACAGCATTGGAACTAACTATGGCTACACCTTC	CAGTDSIGTNYGYTF
TRBV11-2	TRBJ2-7	TRBD2	.	TGTGCCAGCAGCCTCGGGGGGGCCGAGCAGTACTTC	CASSLGGAEQYF
TRBV28	TRBJ2-5	TRBD1	many	TGTGCCAGCAGTCTTACAGGGGGCAAACTAGAGACCCAGTACTTC	CASSLTGGKLETQYF
TRBV20-1	TRBJ2-1	.	few	TGCAGTGCTCTAGGGAATGAGCAGTTCTTC	CSALGNEQFF
TRBV6-6	TRBJ2-5	.	many	TGTGCCAGCAGCCATGGGTCGGGGGCGGAGACCCAGTACTTC	CASSHGSGAETQYF
TRBV4-2	TRBJ1-5	.	.	TGTGCCAGCAGCCAAGAGCCCGGGACTAGCAATCAGCTCCAGCATTTT	CASSQEPGTSNQLQHF
TRBV6-1	TRBJ2-2	TRBD1	.	TGTGCCAGTAGTGTCGTCACAGGGGGTCACATAAGGGAGCTGTTTTTT	CASSVVTGGHIRELFF
TRBV11-2	TRBJ2-5	.	few	TGTGCCATCAGTACCTTTGAGACCCAGTACTTC	CAISTFETQYF
TRBV11-1	TRBJ2-1	.	.	TGTGCCAGCAGCTTCCAGGGATCGCTGGACAATAAGCAGTTCTTC	CASSFQGSLDNKQFF
TRBV4-2	TRBJ2-1	TRBD2	many	TGTGCCAGCAGCCAACTGAGCGGGAGGGCCGTCTACAATGAGCAGTTCTTC	CASSQLSGRAVYNEQFF
TRBV4-3	TRBJ2-7	.	many	TGCGACAGCAGCCAAGATCTGCCCTACGAGCAGTACTTC	CDSSQDLPYEQYF
TRBV11-2	TRBJ2-7	TRBD1	.	TGTGCCAGCAGCTCAGATCGCAGACAGGGGGCCTGCGAGCACTACTTC	CASSSDRRQGACEHYF
TRBV4-2	TRBJ2-1	.	.	TGTGCTAGCAGCCACGCCGGGGGACGGGGGAACAATGAGCAGTTCTTC	CASSHAGGRGNNEQFF
TRBV5-6	TRBJ2-7	.	.	TGTGCCAGTAGTTTGGCGGAGTCACAATACGAGCAGTACTTC	CASSLAESQYEQYF
TRBV4-1	TRBJ2-3	.	many	TGCGCCAGCAGCCAAGAACGCGCCTCTAGCACAGATACGCAGTATTTT	CASSQERASSTDTQYF
TRBV11-2	TRBJ2-7	.	.	TGTGCCAGCAGTAGGGGGATTAACGGTTCCTACGAGCAGTACTTC	CASSRGINGSYEQYF
TRBV29-1	TRBJ2-3	TRBD1	.	TGCAGCGTTTCCTGGACAGGGGCGTCAGATATGCAGTATTTT	CSVSWTGASDMQYF
TRBV12-3/TRBV12-4	TRBJ2-3	TRBD2	once	TGTGCCAGCAGTCACGGGACTAAGCCAAATACGCAGTATTTT	CASSHGTKPNTQYF
TRBV5-4	TRBJ2-7	.	.	TGTGCCAGCAGCTGGGACTGTAGACCCTGCGAGCAGTACTTC	CASSWDCRPCEQYF
TRBV5-6	TRBJ1-1	.	.	TGTGCCAGCAGCTTGGGGAAGGTTACGAGCACTGATGCTTTATTT	CASSLGKVTSTDALF
TRBV5-4	TRBJ1-2	.	.	TGTGCCAGCTGCTTGACAGCGGAGGATGGCTACACCTTC	CASCLTAEDGYTF
TRBV11-2	TRBJ2-1	TRBD2	.	TGTGCCAGCAGCTTAGTGCTCCTAGCGGGAATGAATTATCAGTTCTTC	CASSLVLLAGMNYQFF
TRBV29-1	TRBJ1-1	.	.	TGCAGCGGGGCCCCAGGTTGGGCCATGAACACTGAGGCTCTCTTT	CSGAPGWAMNTEALF
TRBV9	TRBJ2-1	.	.	TGTGCCAGCAGCCCAGAGCAGTATGGGGTAGCAGTTTCCTACAATGAGCAGTTCTTC	CASSPEQYGVAVSYNEQFF
TRBV5-4	TRBJ2-1	TRBD2	.	TGTTCCAGCAGCCTACAAGCGGGAGGTCTCGATGAGCAGTTCTTC	CSSSLQAGGLDEQFF
TRBV29-1	TRBJ2-1	.	many	TGCAGCGTTGATCTTCTGGACGCCAGCTCCTACAATGAGCAGTTCTTC	CSVDLLDASSYNEQFF
TRBV28	TRBJ2-1	TRBD2	many	TGCCGGGTAGCGGGAGAAACTGAGCAGTTCTTC	CRVAGETEQFF
TRBV18	TRBJ2-5	.	few	TGTGCCAGCTCACCACCGAGGGGACGAAGAGAGACCCAGTACTTC	CASSPPRGRRETQYF